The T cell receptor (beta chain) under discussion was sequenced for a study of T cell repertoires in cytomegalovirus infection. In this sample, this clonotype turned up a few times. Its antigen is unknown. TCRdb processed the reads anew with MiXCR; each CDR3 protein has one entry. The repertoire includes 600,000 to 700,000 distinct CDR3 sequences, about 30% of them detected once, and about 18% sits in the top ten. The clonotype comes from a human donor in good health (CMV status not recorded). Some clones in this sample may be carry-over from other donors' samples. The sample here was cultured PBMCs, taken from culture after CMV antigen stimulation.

For the CDR3, the DNA is TGTGCCAGCAGCTTTGCTATGGGCCGAGAAAAACTGTTTTTT. Translated, it gives CASSFAMGREKLFF. The chain links TRBV11-2 to TRBJ1-4; D is unresolved. The V end was cut by 3 bases, the J end by 8 bases, with 13 bases between. The CDR3 has 14 residues. CDR1 SGHAT and CDR2 FQNNGV come from the germline V gene.